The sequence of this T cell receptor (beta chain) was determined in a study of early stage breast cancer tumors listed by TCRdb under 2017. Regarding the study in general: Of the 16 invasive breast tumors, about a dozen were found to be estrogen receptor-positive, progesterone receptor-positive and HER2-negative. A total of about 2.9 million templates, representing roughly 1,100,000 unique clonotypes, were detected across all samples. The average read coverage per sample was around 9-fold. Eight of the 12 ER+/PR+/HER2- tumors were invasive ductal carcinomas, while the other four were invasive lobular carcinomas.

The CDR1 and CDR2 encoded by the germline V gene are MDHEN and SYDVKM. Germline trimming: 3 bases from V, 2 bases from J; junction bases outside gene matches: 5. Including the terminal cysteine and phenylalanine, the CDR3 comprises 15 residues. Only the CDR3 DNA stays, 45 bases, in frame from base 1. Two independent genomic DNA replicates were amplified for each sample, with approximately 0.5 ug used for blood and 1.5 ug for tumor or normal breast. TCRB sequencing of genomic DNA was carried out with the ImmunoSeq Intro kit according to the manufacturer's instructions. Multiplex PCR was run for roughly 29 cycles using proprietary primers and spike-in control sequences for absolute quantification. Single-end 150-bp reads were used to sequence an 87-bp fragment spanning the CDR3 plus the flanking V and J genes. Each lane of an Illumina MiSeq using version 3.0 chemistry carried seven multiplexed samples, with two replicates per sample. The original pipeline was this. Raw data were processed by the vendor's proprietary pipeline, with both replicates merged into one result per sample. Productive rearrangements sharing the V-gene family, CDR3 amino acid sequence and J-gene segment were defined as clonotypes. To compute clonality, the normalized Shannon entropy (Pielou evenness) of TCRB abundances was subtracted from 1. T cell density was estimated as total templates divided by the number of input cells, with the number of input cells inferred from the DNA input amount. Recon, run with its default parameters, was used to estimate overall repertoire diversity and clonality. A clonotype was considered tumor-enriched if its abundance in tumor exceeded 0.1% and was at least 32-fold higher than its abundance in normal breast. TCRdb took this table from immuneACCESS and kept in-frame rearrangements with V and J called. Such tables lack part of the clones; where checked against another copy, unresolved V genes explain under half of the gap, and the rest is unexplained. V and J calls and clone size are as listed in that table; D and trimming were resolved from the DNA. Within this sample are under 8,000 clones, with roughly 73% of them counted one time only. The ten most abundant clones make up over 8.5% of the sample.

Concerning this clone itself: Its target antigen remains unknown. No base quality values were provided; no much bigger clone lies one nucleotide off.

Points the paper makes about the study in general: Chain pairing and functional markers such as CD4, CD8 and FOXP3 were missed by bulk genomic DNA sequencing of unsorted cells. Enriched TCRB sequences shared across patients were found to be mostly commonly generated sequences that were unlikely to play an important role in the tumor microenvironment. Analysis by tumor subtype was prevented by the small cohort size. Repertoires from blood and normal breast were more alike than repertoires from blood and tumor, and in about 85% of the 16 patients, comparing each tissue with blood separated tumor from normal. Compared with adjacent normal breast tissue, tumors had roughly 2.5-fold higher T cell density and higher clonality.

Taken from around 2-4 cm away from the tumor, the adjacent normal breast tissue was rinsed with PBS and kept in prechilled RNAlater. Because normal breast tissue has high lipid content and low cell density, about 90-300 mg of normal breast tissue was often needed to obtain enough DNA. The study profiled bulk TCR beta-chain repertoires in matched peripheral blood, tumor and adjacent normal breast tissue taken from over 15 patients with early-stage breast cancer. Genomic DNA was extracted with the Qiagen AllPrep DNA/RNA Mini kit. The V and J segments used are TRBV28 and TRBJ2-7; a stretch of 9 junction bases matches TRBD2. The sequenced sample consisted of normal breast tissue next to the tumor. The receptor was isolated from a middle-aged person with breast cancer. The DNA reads TGTGCCAGCAGTTTTGGCGGGAGGGAAACCTACGAGCAGTACTTC. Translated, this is CASSFGGRETYEQYF. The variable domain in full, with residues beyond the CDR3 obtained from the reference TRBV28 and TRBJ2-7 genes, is DVKVTQSSRYLVKRTGEKVFLECVQDMDHENMFWYRQDPGLGLRLIYFSYDVKMKEKGDIPEGYSVSREKKERFSLILESASTNQTSMYLCASSFGGRETYEQYFGPGTRLTVT.